This T cell receptor beta chain stems from a study of T cell repertoires in cytomegalovirus infection. TCRdb re-analysed the reads in MiXCR, keeping a single row per CDR3 protein. In the table there are roughly 730,000 distinct CDR3 sequences, roughly 30% of which are singletons. Trimming cost V 3 bases and J 0 bases; bases outside gene matches: 17. This CDR3 spans 21 amino acids. Germline-derived CDR1 and CDR2 are SEHNR and FQNEAQ (reference sequence). This clonotype occurred many times. Its specificity is unknown. The chain is built from TRBV7-9 and TRBJ2-6, with 7 bases that match TRBD2. The clonotype was recovered from a human donor in good health (CMV status not recorded). Some clones in this sample may be carry-over from other donors' samples. The input for sequencing was cultured PBMCs, taken from culture after CMV antigen stimulation. In nucleotides, the CDR3 is TGTGCCAGCAGCTTGAGTCTAGGGCGCCGGGGGGATCTCTCTGGGGCCAACGTCCTGACTTTC. It is translated as CASSLSLGRRGDLSGANVLTF.